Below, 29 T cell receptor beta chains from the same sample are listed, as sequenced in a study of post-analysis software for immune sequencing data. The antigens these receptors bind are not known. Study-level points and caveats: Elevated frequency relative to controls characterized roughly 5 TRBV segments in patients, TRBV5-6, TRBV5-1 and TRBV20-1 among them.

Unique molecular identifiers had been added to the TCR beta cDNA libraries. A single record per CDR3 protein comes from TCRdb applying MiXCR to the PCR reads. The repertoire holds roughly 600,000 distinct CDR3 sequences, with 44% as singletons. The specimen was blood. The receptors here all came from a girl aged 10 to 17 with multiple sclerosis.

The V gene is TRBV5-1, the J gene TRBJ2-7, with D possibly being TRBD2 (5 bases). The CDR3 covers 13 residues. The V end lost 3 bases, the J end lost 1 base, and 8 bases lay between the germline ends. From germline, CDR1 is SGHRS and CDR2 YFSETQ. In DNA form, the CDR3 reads TGCGCCAGCAGCTGGGAGACGTCCTACGAGCAGTACTTC. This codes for CASSWETSYEQYF. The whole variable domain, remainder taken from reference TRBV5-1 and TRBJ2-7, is KAGVTQTPRYLIKTRGQQVTLSCSPISGHRSVSWYQQTPGQGLQFLFEYFSETQRNKGNFPGRFSGRQFSNSRSEMNVSTLELGDSALYLCASSWETSYEQYFGPGTRLTVT.

CDR3 protein: CSGSRQGWNTEAFF. CDR3 nucleotide sequence: TGCAGCGGCTCCCGGCAGGGATGGAACACTGAAGCTTTCTTT. The V call is TRBV29-1, the J call TRBJ1-1; perhaps TRBD1 as D (5 bases). Germline V gene data show CDR1 as SQVTM and CDR2 as ANQGSEA. Trimming stripped 7 bases from V and 1 base from J, with 16 bases between. The CDR3 has 14 amino acids.

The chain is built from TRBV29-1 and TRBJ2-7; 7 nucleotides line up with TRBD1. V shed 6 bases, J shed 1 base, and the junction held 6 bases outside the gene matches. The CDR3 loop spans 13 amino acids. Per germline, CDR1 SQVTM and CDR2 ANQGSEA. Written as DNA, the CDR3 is TGCAGCGTGGGGGACAGTCGTTCCTACGAGCAGTACTTC. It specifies CSVGDSRSYEQYF.

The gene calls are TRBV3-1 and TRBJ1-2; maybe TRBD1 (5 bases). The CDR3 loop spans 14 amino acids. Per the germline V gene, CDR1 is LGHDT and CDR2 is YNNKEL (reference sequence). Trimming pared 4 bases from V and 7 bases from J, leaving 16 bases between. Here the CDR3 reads CASSPGTSLAGYTF. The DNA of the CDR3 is TGTGCCAGCAGCCCAGGGACCTCACTGGCTGGCTACACCTTC.

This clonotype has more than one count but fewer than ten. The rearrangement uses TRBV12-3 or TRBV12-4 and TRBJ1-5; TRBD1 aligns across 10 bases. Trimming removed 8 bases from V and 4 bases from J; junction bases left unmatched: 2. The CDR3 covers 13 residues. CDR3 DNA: TGTGCCAGCCGGACAGGGGGGAATCAGCCCCAGCATTTT. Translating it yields CASRTGGNQPQHF.

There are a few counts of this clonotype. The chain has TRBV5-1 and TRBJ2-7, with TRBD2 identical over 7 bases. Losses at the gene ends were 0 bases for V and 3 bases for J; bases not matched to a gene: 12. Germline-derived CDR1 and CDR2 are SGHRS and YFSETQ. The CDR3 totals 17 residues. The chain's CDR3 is CASSLAGEGGSRYEQYF. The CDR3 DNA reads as TGCGCCAGCAGCTTGGCGGGGGAAGGCGGGAGCCGCTACGAGCAGTACTTC. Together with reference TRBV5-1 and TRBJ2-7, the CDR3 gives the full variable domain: KAGVTQTPRYLIKTRGQQVTLSCSPISGHRSVSWYQQTPGQGLQFLFEYFSETQRNKGNFPGRFSGRQFSNSRSEMNVSTLELGDSALYLCASSLAGEGGSRYEQYFGPGTRLTVT.

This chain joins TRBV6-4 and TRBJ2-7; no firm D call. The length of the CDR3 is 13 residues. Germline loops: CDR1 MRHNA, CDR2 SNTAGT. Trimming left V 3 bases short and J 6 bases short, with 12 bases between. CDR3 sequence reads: CASSERLWVEQYF. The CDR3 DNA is TGTGCCAGCAGTGAGAGGCTTTGGGTCGAGCAGTACTTC.

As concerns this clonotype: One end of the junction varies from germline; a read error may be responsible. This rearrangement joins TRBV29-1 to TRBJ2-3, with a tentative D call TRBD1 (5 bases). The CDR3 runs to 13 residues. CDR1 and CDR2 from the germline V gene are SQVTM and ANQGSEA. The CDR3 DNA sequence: TGCAGCGTGGAAGAAGGGGGCACAGATACGCAGTATTTT. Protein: CSVEEGGTDTQYF.

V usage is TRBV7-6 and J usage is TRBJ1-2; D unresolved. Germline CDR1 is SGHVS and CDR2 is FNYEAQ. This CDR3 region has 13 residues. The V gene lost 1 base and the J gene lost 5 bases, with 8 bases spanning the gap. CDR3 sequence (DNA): TGTGCCAGCAGCTTAGGCTCAGGATATGGCTACACCTTC. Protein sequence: CASSLGSGYGYTF.

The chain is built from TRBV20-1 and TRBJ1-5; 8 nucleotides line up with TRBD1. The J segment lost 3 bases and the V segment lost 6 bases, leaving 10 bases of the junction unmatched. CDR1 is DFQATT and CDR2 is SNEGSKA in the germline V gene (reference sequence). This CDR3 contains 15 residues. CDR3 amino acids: CSALPGTGLNQPQHF. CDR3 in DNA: TGCAGTGCCCTTCCCGGGACAGGCCTCAATCAGCCCCAGCATTTT.

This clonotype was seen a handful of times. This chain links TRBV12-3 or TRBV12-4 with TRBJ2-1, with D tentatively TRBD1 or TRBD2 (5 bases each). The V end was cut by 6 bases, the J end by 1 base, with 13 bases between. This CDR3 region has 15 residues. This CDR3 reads CASSSRDLSYNEQFF. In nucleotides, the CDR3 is TGTGCCAGCAGCAGCCGGGACCTATCCTACAATGAGCAGTTCTTC.

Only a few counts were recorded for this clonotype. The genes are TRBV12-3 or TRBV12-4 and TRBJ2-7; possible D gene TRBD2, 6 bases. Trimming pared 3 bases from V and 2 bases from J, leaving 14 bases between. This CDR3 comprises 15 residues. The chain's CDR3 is CASSLKGSGAYEQYF. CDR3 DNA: TGTGCCAGCAGTTTGAAGGGATCGGGAGCCTACGAGCAGTACTTC.

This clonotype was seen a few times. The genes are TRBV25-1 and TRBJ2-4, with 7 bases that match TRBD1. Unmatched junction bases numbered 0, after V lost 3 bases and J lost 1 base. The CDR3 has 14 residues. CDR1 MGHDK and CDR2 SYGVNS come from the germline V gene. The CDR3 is CASSETGAKNIQYF. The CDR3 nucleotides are TGTGCCAGCAGTGAGACAGGGGCCAAAAACATTCAGTACTTC.

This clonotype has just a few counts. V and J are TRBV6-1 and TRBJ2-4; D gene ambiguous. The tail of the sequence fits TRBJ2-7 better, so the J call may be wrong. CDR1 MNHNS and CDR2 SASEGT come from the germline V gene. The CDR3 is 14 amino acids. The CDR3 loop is CASTTPGAAYEQYF. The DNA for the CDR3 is TGTGCCAGCACCACACCTGGTGCTGCCTACGAGCAGTACTTC.

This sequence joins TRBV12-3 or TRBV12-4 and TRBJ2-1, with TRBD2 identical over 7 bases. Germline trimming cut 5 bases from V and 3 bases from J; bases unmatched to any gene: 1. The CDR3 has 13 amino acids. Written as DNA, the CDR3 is TGTGCCAGCAGTAGGACTAGCTACAATGAGCAGTTCTTC. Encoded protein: CASSRTSYNEQFF.

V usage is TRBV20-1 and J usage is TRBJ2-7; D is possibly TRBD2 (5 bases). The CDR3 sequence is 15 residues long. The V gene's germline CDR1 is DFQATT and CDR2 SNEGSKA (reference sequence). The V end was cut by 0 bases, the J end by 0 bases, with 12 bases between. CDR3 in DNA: TGCAGTGCTAGAGATTCGCGGGTCTCCTCCTACGAGCAGTACTTC. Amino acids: CSARDSRVSSYEQYF.

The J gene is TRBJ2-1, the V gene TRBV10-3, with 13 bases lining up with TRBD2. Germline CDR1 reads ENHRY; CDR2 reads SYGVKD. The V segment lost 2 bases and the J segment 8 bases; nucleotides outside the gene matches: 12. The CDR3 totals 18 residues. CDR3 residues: CAISEKPQGLAGRDEQFF. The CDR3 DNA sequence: TGTGCCATCAGTGAGAAACCCCAGGGACTAGCGGGACGGGATGAGCAGTTCTTC.

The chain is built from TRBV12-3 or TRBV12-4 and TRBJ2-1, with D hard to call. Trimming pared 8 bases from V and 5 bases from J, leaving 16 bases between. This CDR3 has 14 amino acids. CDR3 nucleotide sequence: TGTGCCAGCGGTCCCCTTTTTAGTAACAATGAGCAGTTCTTC. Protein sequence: CASGPLFSNNEQFF.

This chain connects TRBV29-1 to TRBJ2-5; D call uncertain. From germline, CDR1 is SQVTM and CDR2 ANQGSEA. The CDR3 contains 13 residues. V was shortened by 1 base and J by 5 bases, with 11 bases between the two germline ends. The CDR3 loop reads CSVEGVLMETQYF. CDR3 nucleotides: TGCAGCGTTGAAGGGGTACTAATGGAGACCCAGTACTTC.

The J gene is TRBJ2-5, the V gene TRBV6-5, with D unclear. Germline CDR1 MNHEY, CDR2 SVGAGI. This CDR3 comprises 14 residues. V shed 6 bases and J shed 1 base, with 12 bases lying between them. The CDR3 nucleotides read TGTGCCAGCAGGCCCGTTGGGGTCCAAGAGACCCAGTACTTC. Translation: CASRPVGVQETQYF.

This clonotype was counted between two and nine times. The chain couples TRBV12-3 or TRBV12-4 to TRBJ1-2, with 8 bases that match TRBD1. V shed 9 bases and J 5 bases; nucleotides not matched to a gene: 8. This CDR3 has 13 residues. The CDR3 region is CASSQGAQYGYTF. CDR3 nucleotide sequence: TGTGCCAGTTCGCAGGGGGCGCAGTATGGCTACACCTTC.

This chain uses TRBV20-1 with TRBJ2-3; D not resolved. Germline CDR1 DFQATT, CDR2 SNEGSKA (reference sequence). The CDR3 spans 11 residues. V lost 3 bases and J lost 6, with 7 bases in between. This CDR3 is CSASLTDTQYF. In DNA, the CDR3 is TGCAGTGCTAGTCTTACGGATACGCAGTATTTT.

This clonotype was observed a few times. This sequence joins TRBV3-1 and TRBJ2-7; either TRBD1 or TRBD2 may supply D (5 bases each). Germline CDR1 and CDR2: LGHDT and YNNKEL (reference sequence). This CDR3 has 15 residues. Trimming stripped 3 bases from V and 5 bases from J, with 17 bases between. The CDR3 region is CASSQLAVTGHEQYF. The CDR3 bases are TGTGCCAGCAGCCAGTTAGCCGTAACGGGGCACGAGCAGTACTTC.

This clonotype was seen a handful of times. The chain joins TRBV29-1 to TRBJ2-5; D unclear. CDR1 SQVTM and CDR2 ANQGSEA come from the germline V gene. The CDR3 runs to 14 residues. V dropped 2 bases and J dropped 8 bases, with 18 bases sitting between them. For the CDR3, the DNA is TGCAGCGTTGAATACGCGGAACTCCCGGTAACCCAGTACTTC. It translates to CSVEYAELPVTQYF.

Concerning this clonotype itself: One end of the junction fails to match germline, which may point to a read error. The DNA for the CDR3 is TGCAGTGCTAGACACGACCTGGGACAGGGATACGAGCGGTACTTC. It is translated as CSARHDLGQGYERYF. The chain employs TRBV20-1 and TRBJ2-7; 9 nucleotides agree with TRBD1. Germline V gene sequence: CDR1 DFQATT, CDR2 SNEGSKA (reference sequence). The CDR3 runs 15 residues.

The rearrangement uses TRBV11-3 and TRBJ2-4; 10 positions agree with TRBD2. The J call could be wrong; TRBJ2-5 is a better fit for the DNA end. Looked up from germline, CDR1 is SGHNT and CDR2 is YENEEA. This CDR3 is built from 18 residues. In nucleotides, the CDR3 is TGTGCCAGCAGCTTTGGGGCTAGCGGGGGTCCGCCGGGTGAGACCCAGTACTTC. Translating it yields CASSFGASGGPPGETQYF.

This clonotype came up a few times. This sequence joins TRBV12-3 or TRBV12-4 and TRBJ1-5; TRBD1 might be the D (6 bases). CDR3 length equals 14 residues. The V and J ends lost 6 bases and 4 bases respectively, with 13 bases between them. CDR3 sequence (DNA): TGTGCCAGCAGGAGCCATCAGGGGAATCAGCCCCAGCATTTT. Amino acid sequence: CASRSHQGNQPQHF.

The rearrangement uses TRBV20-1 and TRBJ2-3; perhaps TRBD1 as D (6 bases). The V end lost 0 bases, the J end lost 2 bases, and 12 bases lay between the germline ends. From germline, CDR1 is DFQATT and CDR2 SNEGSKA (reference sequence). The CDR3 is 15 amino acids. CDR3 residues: CSARDLQGTTDTQYF. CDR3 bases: TGCAGTGCTAGAGACCTACAGGGTACCACAGATACGCAGTATTTT.

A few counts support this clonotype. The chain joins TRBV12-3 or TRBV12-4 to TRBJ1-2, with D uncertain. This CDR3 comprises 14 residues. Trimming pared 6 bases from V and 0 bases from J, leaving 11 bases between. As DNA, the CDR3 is TGTGCCAGCAGAAGGACGACCGCTAACTATGGCTACACCTTC. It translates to CASRRTTANYGYTF.